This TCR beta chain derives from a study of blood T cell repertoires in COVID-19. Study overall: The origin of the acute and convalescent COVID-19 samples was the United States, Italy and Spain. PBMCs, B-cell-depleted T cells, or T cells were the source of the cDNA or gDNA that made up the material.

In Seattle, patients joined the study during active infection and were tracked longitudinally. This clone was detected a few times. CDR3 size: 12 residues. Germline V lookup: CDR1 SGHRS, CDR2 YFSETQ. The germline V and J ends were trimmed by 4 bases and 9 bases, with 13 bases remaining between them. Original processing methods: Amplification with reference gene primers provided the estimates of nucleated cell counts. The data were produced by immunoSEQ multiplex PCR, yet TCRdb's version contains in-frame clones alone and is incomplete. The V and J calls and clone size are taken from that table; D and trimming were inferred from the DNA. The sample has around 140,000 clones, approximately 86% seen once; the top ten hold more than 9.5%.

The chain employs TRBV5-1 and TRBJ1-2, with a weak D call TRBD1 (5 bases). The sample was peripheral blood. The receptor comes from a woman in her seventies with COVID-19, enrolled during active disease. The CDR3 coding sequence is TGCGCCAGCAGCCCGCCGGGGGGTAGCTACACCTTC. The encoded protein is CASSPPGGSYTF.